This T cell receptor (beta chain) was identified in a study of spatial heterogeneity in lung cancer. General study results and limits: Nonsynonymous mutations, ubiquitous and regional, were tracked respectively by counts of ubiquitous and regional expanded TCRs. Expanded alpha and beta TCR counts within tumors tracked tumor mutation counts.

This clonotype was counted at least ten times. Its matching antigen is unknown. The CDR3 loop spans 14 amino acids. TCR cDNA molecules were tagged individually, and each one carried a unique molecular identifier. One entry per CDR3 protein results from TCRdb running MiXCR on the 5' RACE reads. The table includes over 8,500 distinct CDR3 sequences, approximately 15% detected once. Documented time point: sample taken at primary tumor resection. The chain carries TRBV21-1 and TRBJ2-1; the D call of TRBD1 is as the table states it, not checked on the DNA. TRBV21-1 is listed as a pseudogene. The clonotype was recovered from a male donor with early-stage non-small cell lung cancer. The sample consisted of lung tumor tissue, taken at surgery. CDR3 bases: TGTGCCAGCACCCCGGGACAGGGGGCAGGAGAGCAGTTCTTC. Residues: CASTPGQGAGEQFF.